The entry below gives a single TCR beta chain sequence along with its context. Which antigen it targets is not known. Base qualities are not at hand, and no much larger clone is one base apart. This specimen belongs to a study of cytomegalovirus exposure and HLA in healthy donors (dated by TCRdb to 2016 to 2017). Turning to the overall study: An earlier analysis of 550 to 700 of the donors reported roughly 270 Gb of sequence data and 117 million unique TCR beta sequences from approximately 180 million T cells. Roughly 300 gigabases of sequencing data and roughly 81 million unique TCR sequences made up an early release that covered 500 to 700 HLA-typed donors. Of the approximately 400 genotyped donors, 75% to 85% were placed in the genetic ancestry cluster associated with self-reported Caucasian donors. The study aimed to test whether signatures of past pathogen exposure could be identified by cataloging public T cell receptors. The study used immunosequencing to profile the T cell repertoires of approximately 650 subjects and linked those repertoires to cytomegalovirus serostatus. Besides the first cohort of 550 to 750 subjects, a separate validation cohort made up of about 120 different subjects was used. The study combined high-throughput TCR immunosequencing, statistical association of individual TCRs with disease status, and machine learning to predict cytomegalovirus infection status. A later analysis re-examined previously published TCR beta repertoires from more than 600 donors and added high-resolution HLA genotyping to investigate patterns of TCR occurrence. The later analysis used no new phenotypic data to find candidate immune exposures, relying instead on TCR beta sequences and their occurrence across donors. To decide whether each TCR beta V gene segment behaved as functional or pseudogenic, an earlier analysis of some 580 of the donors relied on high-throughput TCR beta sequencing. Alongside the repertoire data, information on donor age, sex, ethnicity and CMV serostatus was compiled. Genome-wide SNP genotypes for about 65% of the 666 donors were used in a later genetic analysis, which treated that subset as a discovery cohort. All discovery cohort repertoires had been generated on a single sequencing platform. Class I and class II HLA loci were covered by the typing at four-digit resolution. The number of typed donors differed by locus: 629-630 for A, B, C, DRB1 and DQB1; approximately 540 for DQA1; 606 for DPA1; and 450 to 480 for DPB1. Because of strong linkage in the cohort, roughly five DR-DQ haplotypes were treated as single units for association and clustering. Among roughly 370 genotyped donors of the cohort, an average of about 240,000 unique TCR beta nucleotide sequences were sequenced per donor, about a sixth of them non-productive.

The library relied on the immunoSEQ multiplex PCR assay. For the multiplex PCR, a mixture combining 60 forward primers for TCR Vbeta segments and 13 reverse primers for TCR Jbeta segments was used. The CDR3 region of rearranged TCR beta genes was amplified from genomic DNA by a multiplex PCR assay. The Illumina HiSeq System was used to sequence the amplified TCR beta libraries as 87-base-pair reads. From the authors' description of their analysis: A later analysis tallied 75 million to 95 million unique TCR beta chains across the 600 to 700 repertoires, and about 12 million of those chains were shared by two or more donors. Raw reads were error-corrected and collapsed into unique sequences with a nearest-neighbor algorithm that merged closely related sequences to remove PCR and sequencing errors. Alignment of CDR3 sequences to IMGT reference sequences was used to assign V, D and J gene segments. For a sequence to be retained, a match of at least six nucleotides was required to both a V gene segment and a J gene segment. A rearrangement was called productive if the CDR3 had no stop codons and remained in frame with V and J, and every other rearrangement was called non-productive. CDR3 was defined according to IMGT convention as the region running from the second conserved V-encoded cysteine to the conserved J-encoded phenylalanine. In an earlier analysis of more than 550 of the donors, sequences lacking an unambiguous match to a single V gene segment were excluded. In an earlier analysis of a few hundred of the donors, a V segment was called functional when productive rearrangements were above 56.7%, and segregating when the standard deviation between donors exceeded 5%. To diagnose cytomegalovirus status from the catalog of TCR beta chain sequences, a statistical classification framework was built. V and J gene assignment, in a later analysis, came from comparing TCR nucleotide sequences with IMGT/GENE-DB human TR gene sequences. In a later analysis, CDR3 sequences and most-parsimonious VDJ recombination scenarios were assigned using the TCRdist pipeline. A later analysis defined each TCR beta chain by its CDR3 amino acid sequence plus V-gene family, and excluded reads lacking a unique V-gene family. A later analysis removed 592 highly shared, low-generation-probability nucleotide sequences to deal with suspected cross-contamination and a sequencing artifact. In a later analysis, a clonal expansion index was calculated for each public chain from normalized within-repertoire ranks of inferred template counts. In a later analysis, generation probabilities were computed using a VDJ recombination model fitted to out-of-frame rearrangements, and the results were checked against IGoR. A later analysis scored TCR-TCR, TCR-HLA and TCR-CMV co-occurrence with hypergeometric tests, applying a repertoire-size bias correction to TCR pairs. To estimate false discovery rates, a later analysis permuted the HLA or CMV assignments 20 times. In a later analysis, co-occurring TCRs were grouped using DBSCAN, and TCRdist sequence similarity was added for clustering within HLA-allele-positive subsets. Repertoires with fewer than 30,000 or more than 120,000 public chains were left out of co-occurrence clustering, as were about 5 repertoires with anomalous nucleotide sharing. What TCRdb holds here is the immuneACCESS table cut down to in-frame rearrangements. Part of the clones is not present; checked against another copy, under half of the missing clones reflect an unresolved V gene, and the others are unexplained. V and J calls and clone size are copied from that table; D and trimming were computed from the DNA. This sample has 150,000 or so clones in its table, and around 82% of those were observed once. Of the sample, about 5.6% falls within the top ten clones.

The cohort comprised some 730 healthy bone marrow donors. At the time of sampling, every cohort member was nominally healthy, though immune exposures that went unrecorded were likely present. The donor tested CMV seropositive and was one of the 289 seropositive cohort members. Every donor gave a peripheral blood sample, and the peripheral blood mononuclear cells from that sample were used for TCR beta sequencing. The Qiagen DNeasy Blood Extraction Kit was used to extract genomic DNA from the blood cell samples. Paper-wide results and their limitations: A total of 150 or so TCR beta chains were listed by the study as associated with cytomegalovirus. A few of the identified cytomegalovirus-associated TCR beta chains were confirmed in vitro to be specific for cytomegalovirus antigens. Presence/absence analyses assumed roughly uniform sequencing depth across donors, an assumption that may not hold. Because HLA typing was missing for some donors at each locus, association tests included only the typed subset. Strong co-occurrence of HLA alleles, especially DR and DQ, made assigning TCR associations to individual alleles difficult. A later genetic analysis associated a missense DCLRE1C variant with V-gene and J-gene trimming of TCR beta chains, and an independent cohort replicated the association. Immune exposure information for the cohort was limited to CMV serostatus. A further reported finding was that TCR beta sequences accurately predicted the HLA-A and HLA-B alleles for most subjects in the first cohort. Over 15 rarely observed V segments, including chromosome 9 orphons, were excluded from the earlier analysis of about 600 of the donors because counts were too low. In a later analysis, HLA-associated TCR beta chains were found to be more clonally expanded and to have lower generation probabilities than equally common non-associated chains. In a later analysis, several top co-occurrence clusters were reported to appear linked to parvovirus B19, influenza, CMV and Epstein-Barr virus. A cluster of highly shared sequence variants was judged likely to represent a technical artifact of the sequencing pipeline. Across donors, most TCR sequences were observed very rarely, whereas some public TCRs were present in many individuals. Cytomegalovirus status was reported to be diagnosed by the classifier with high specificity and sensitivity in both the original and validation cohorts. Because the 87-base-pair reads could not distinguish some IMGT-functional V segments, including TRBV6-2 and TRBV6-3, those segments were excluded. Linkage disequilibrium might explain the correlated functional status among segregating V segments, but an unknown experimental factor could not be ruled out. In this cohort, only TCR beta chains were sequenced, and detectable features were limited by the absence of alpha or paired-chain data. According to a later analysis, most CMV-associated TCR beta chains appeared to be HLA-restricted, and the HLA associations seemed to be driven largely by CMV exposure. In a later analysis, more than 15,000 TCR beta sequences were associated with specific HLA alleles at a false discovery rate of 0.05. According to a later genetic analysis, donors in an Asian-associated ancestry cluster had fewer N-insertions in productive TCRs than the approximately 700-donor mean. An earlier analysis of approximately 500 of the donors showed that most TCR beta V segments appeared in productive rearrangements either about 87% or about 30% of the time, which broadly matched IMGT annotations. The authors suggested that the approach could potentially be generalized to other disease states and immunological phenotypes. In a later analysis, the rate of TCR association differed among HLA loci, with DRB1 alleles having the most associated TCRs and HLA-C alleles having the fewest.

From a lookup of the germline V gene, CDR1 and CDR2 are MNHEY and SVGAGI. The CDR3, cysteine through phenylalanine, is 14 amino acids long. Only the CDR3 DNA stays, 42 bases, in frame from base 1. V is pruned by 7 bases and J by 4 bases, leaving 4 bases of the junction without a gene match. The rearranged chain carries TRBV6-5 and TRBJ1-3, with 10 bases matching TRBD1. The clonotype was recovered from a woman aged 40 to 55 in good health and CMV-seropositive. Sample: PBMCs. The CDR3 reads as follows: CASKTGQGGNTIYF. The DNA sequence is TGTGCCAGCAAGACGGGACAGGGGGGAAACACCATATATTTT.